These 30 T cell receptor beta chains came from one sample sequenced in a study of glioma-infiltrating T cells after dendritic cell vaccination. The protocol was immunoSEQ multiplex PCR, while the TCRdb copy is restricted to in-frame clones and leaves out a portion. Among almost 90,000 clones listed, around four fifths were seen once. Time point defined: after dendritic cell vaccination, including at tumor progression/relapse. The sample was blood, taken after dendritic cell vaccination. These receptors were obtained from a human donor with glioblastoma.

The chain carries TRBV6-1 and TRBJ1-6, with TRBD1 identical over 7 bases. Per germline, CDR1 MNHNS and CDR2 SASEGT. The junction had 10 bases not matched to a gene; V was cut back by 7 bases and J by 7 bases. There are 15 residues in the CDR3. CDR3 in DNA: TGTGCCAGCAAAGTGACAGGGACCGCAAATTCACCCCTCCACTTT. Translated: CASKVTGTANSPLHF.

The chain recombines TRBV12-5 with TRBJ1-2, with D possibly being TRBD1 (6 bases). Germline V gives CDR1 LGHNT, CDR2 FRNRAP. V gave up 6 bases and J gave up 4 bases, with 18 bases separating them. CDR3 length equals 15 residues. As DNA, the CDR3 is TGTGCTAGTGGACCAGACAGGCCGGGATCCTATGGCTACACCTTC. It yields the protein CASGPDRPGSYGYTF.

This sequence joins TRBV19 and TRBJ1-1, with TRBD1 identical over 11 bases. Trimming at V came to 5 bases and at J to 6 bases, leaving 5 bases not matched to a gene. The CDR3 covers 14 residues. The V gene's germline CDR1 is LNHDA and CDR2 SQIVND (reference sequence). This chain's CDR3 is CASSWGQGVPEAFF. Written as DNA, the CDR3 is TGTGCCAGTAGTTGGGGACAGGGGGTCCCTGAAGCTTTCTTT.

This clone was seen a single time. The rearrangement joins TRBV7-2 to TRBJ1-1; the D gene is possibly TRBD1 (6 bases). The CDR3 spans 15 residues. Germline CDR1 reads SGHTA; CDR2 reads FQGNSA. V lost 4 bases and J lost 0, with 12 bases in between. The DNA of the CDR3 is TGTGCCAGCAGCTCGCCCGGACAGTTGAACACTGAAGCTTTCTTT. Translating it yields CASSSPGQLNTEAFF.

V is TRBV10-3 and J is TRBJ1-3; the D is unclear. The CDR3 sequence is 16 residues long. V was pared by 3 bases and J by 0 bases, with 12 bases between. Germline CDR1 reads ENHRY; CDR2 reads SYGVKD. In DNA form, the CDR3 reads TGTGCCATCAGTGATTCACGACAATCCTCTGGAAACACCATATATTTT. Residues: CAISDSRQSSGNTIYF.

The chain has TRBV29-1 and TRBJ1-3, with D unresolved. Per the germline V gene, CDR1 is SQVTM and CDR2 is ANQGSEA. The CDR3 has 14 amino acids. V was shortened by 0 bases and J by 6 bases, with 12 bases between the two germline ends. The CDR3 region is CSVEEVPVTNTIYF. The CDR3 coding sequence is TGCAGCGTTGAAGAGGTCCCGGTCACAAACACCATATATTTT.

On this clone: Other DNA sequences within the sample encode an identical CDR3. The V call is TRBV5-1, the J call TRBJ2-7, with D perhaps matching TRBD1 (5 bases). V lost 0 bases to trimming and J lost 2 bases, with 6 bases between them. Germline V lookup: CDR1 SGHRS, CDR2 YFSETQ. The CDR3 spans 13 residues. In DNA, the CDR3 is TGCGCCAGCAGCTTGGAAGGGGCCTACGAGCAGTACTTC. Translating it yields CASSLEGAYEQYF.

This clone was recorded a few times. This chain links TRBV25-1 with TRBJ1-3; no definite D call. This CDR3 has 14 residues. Germline-derived CDR1 and CDR2 are MGHDK and SYGVNS. Trimming took off 3 bases at V and 0 bases at J, with 6 bases between the two ends. Here the CDR3 reads CASSEGVSGNTIYF. The CDR3 DNA follows: TGTGCCAGCAGTGAGGGAGTCTCTGGAAACACCATATATTTT.

V and J are TRBV7-3 and TRBJ2-1, with 8 bases aligning to TRBD2. CDR3 length equals 15 residues. In germline, CDR1 is SGHTA, CDR2 FQGTGA. V gave up 4 bases and J gave up 5 bases; unmatched junction bases: 7. The CDR3 DNA reads TGTGCCAGCAGCTCACCGGGACTAGGGGACAATGAGCAGTTCTTC. Its translation: CASSSPGLGDNEQFF.

The chain is built from TRBV19 and TRBJ2-7, with 11 nucleotides matching TRBD1. The CDR3 runs 14 residues. V was pared by 5 bases and J by 4 bases, with 4 bases of the junction left unmatched. Germline lookup yields CDR1 LNHDA and CDR2 SQIVND (reference sequence). CDR3 nucleotides: TGTGCCAGTAGTCCAGGACAGGGGGCATACGAGCAGTACTTC. Its protein is CASSPGQGAYEQYF.

The chain carries TRBV6-1 and TRBJ2-7; D possibly corresponds to TRBD2 (5 bases). CDR3 length: 15 amino acids. In germline, CDR1 is MNHNS, CDR2 SASEGT. Trimming cost V 4 bases and J 1 base, with 14 bases left between them. The CDR3 nucleotides are TGTGCCAGCAGTGGGGTAAGCGGTGAATCCTACGAGCAGTACTTC. Translation: CASSGVSGESYEQYF.

The V call is TRBV5-4, the J call TRBJ2-5; TRBD1 aligns across 8 bases. V shed 2 bases and J 5 bases; nucleotides not matched to a gene: 8. The CDR3 has 15 residues. CDR1 is SGHNT and CDR2 is YYREEE in the germline V gene (reference sequence). The CDR3 protein is CASSLRQGQMETQYF. The CDR3 coding sequence is TGTGCCAGCAGCTTACGACAGGGGCAGATGGAGACCCAGTACTTC. Complete variable domain (other parts from reference TRBV5-4 and TRBJ2-5): ETGVTQSPTHLIKTRGQQVTLRCSSQSGHNTVSWYQQALGQGPQFIFQYYREEENGRGNFPPRFSGLQFPNYSSELNVNALELDDSALYLCASSLRQGQMETQYFGPGTRLLVL.

This clone has only one observation. The rearrangement links TRBV27 to TRBJ2-7; TRBD1 might be the D (5 bases). Germline CDR1 and CDR2: MNHEY and SMNVEV (reference sequence). The CDR3 loop spans 13 amino acids. V lost 4 bases and J 6 bases, leaving 13 bases between the germline ends. The CDR3 sequence: CASSSFLDSEQYF. CDR3 coding DNA: TGTGCCAGCAGTTCGTTCCTAGACAGCGAGCAGTACTTC.

This chain joins TRBV19 and TRBJ1-2; D remains unclear. This CDR3 has 15 amino acids. Trimming took 5 bases from V and 2 from J, leaving 15 bases between them. Germline CDR1 reads LNHDA; CDR2 reads SQIVND (reference sequence). CDR3 DNA: TGTGCCAGTAGTCCCCCGGGGAGAGGGAACTATGGCTACACCTTC. Translation gives CASSPPGRGNYGYTF.

In its sample, this clone was seen a few times. J is TRBJ1-3 and V is TRBV9; 11 bases match TRBD1. The length of the CDR3 is 15 residues. Germline CDR1 and CDR2: SGDLS and YYNGEE. The J segment lost 6 bases and the V segment lost 1 base, leaving 3 bases of the junction unmatched. For the CDR3, the DNA is TGTGCCAGCAGCGTAAGGACAGGGGGCGAAAACACCATATATTTT. Translated: CASSVRTGGENTIYF.

This clone was seen just once. V gene TRBV7-3 combines with J gene TRBJ1-3, with TRBD1 as a possible D gene (5 bases). CDR3 size: 16 residues. V was pared by 2 bases and J by 0 bases, with 11 bases between. CDR1 and CDR2 from the germline V gene are SGHTA and FQGTGA. In nucleotides, the CDR3 is TGTGCCAGCAGCTTAGCGGGGGGGAACTCTGGAAACACCATATATTTT. Residues: CASSLAGGNSGNTIYF.

This chain joins TRBV18 and TRBJ2-7; TRBD2 agrees at 7 bases. The CDR3 covers 15 residues. V dropped 5 bases and J dropped 2; count of bases not matched to a gene: 9. Germline V gene lookup returns CDR1 KGHSH and CDR2 LQKENI. The CDR3: CASSSAGGGPYEQYF. DNA of the CDR3: TGTGCCAGCTCATCTGCCGGCGGGGGACCCTACGAGCAGTACTTC.

This chain connects TRBV12-5 to TRBJ1-6; D not resolved. V was trimmed by 8 bases and J by 0 bases, leaving 5 bases between them. The germline CDR1 and CDR2 sequences are LGHNT and FRNRAP. The CDR3 consists of 13 residues. The CDR3 nucleotides are TGTGCTAGTACTGCCTCCTATAATTCACCCCTCCACTTT. Its protein is CASTASYNSPLHF.

The chain joins TRBV29-1 to TRBJ2-5, with 7 bases that match TRBD1. The DNA end is more similar to TRBJ2-7, so the J call may be wrong. CDR3 length: 16 residues. Germline CDR1 reads SQVTM; CDR2 reads ANQGSEA. CDR3 residues: CSAILFGTVDGYEQYF. DNA for the CDR3: TGCAGCGCTATACTCTTCGGGACAGTCGATGGCTACGAGCAGTACTTC.

Here the CDR3 reads CASSQDGARQPQHF. In nucleotides, the CDR3 is TGCGCCAGCAGCCAAGATGGGGCGAGGCAGCCCCAGCATTTT. The chain has TRBV4-1 and TRBJ1-5; the D gene is possibly TRBD1 (5 bases). Germline assignment: CDR1 MGHRA and CDR2 YSYEKL. V lost 0 bases, J lost 7 bases, and 10 bases lay in between. The CDR3 sequence is 14 residues long.

The V and J genes are TRBV27 and TRBJ2-3, with D uncertain. The V end lost 4 bases, the J end lost 1 base, and 9 bases lay between the germline ends. Germline V gives CDR1 MNHEY, CDR2 SMNVEV (reference sequence). The CDR3 totals 14 residues. The CDR3 nucleotides are TGTGCCAGCAGTTCCAACAGCCGCACAGATACGCAGTATTTT. Translation gives CASSSNSRTDTQYF.

The rearrangement links TRBV5-6 to TRBJ1-4, with unresolved D. Germline CDR1 SGHDT, CDR2 YYEEEE. CDR3 length equals 12 residues. The germline V and J ends were trimmed by 1 base and 8 bases, with 6 bases remaining between them. CDR3 sequence reads: CASSLKTEKLFF. The CDR3 nucleotides are TGTGCCAGCAGCTTGAAAACAGAAAAACTGTTTTTT.

This clone turned up a few times. This sequence joins TRBV7-8 and TRBJ2-6, with D unclear. CDR1 and CDR2 from the germline V gene are SGHVS and FQNEAQ. The ends were cut back, 3 bases at V and 4 bases at J, with 10 bases in the middle. The CDR3 has 15 residues. CDR3 bases: TGTGCCAGCAGCTTGGCCAGTGCCGGGGCCAACGTCCTGACTTTC. It is translated as CASSLASAGANVLTF.

The J gene is TRBJ2-1, the V gene TRBV6-5; weak D call: TRBD1 (6 bases). This CDR3 has 14 residues. The V and J ends lost 6 bases and 5 bases respectively, with 14 bases between them. CDR1 MNHEY and CDR2 SVGAGI come from the germline V gene. CDR3: CASRDTTGNNEQFF. DNA for the CDR3: TGTGCCAGCAGAGACACTACAGGGAACAATGAGCAGTTCTTC.

The CDR3 sequence is CASSLTGTDNEQFF. CDR3 coding DNA: TGTGCCAGCAGCTTAACAGGGACAGACAATGAGCAGTTCTTC. This rearrangement joins TRBV7-3 to TRBJ2-1, with 7 bases lining up with TRBD1. The germline V gene encodes CDR1 SGHTA and CDR2 FQGTGA. The CDR3 runs to 14 residues. V was pared by 0 bases and J by 5 bases, with 1 base of the junction left unmatched.

The chain has TRBV18 and TRBJ1-5, with D possibly TRBD1 on 6 matching bases. The V and J ends lost 3 bases and 1 base respectively, with 10 bases between them. This CDR3 has 15 amino acids. Germline V gene data show CDR1 as KGHSH and CDR2 as LQKENI. CDR3 amino acids: CASSPGAGSNQPQHF. CDR3 nucleotide sequence: TGTGCCAGCTCACCGGGGGCTGGGAGCAATCAGCCCCAGCATTTT.

The V gene is TRBV25-1, the J gene TRBJ1-1, with D possibly being TRBD1 (5 bases). The V and J ends lost 2 bases and 3 bases respectively, with 13 bases between them. This CDR3 has 15 amino acids. Germline lookup yields CDR1 MGHDK and CDR2 SYGVNS. The CDR3 spells CASSELGGADTEAFF. The CDR3 nucleotides are TGTGCCAGCAGTGAACTCGGGGGTGCCGACACTGAAGCTTTCTTT.

This chain uses TRBV21-1 with TRBJ2-1; TRBD2 was called by the table and not checked on the DNA. TRBV21-1 is reported as a pseudogene. The CDR3 consists of 19 residues. DNA for the CDR3: TGTGCCAGCAGCAAGGGTTGGGGATGTCGGGGGGGCCGGTACAATGAGCAGTTCTTC. This encodes CASSKGWGCRGGRYNEQFF.

The V call is TRBV2, the J call TRBJ1-5, with D tentatively TRBD1 (5 bases). The germline CDR1 and CDR2 sequences are SNHLY and FYNNEI. Trimming shortened V by 7 bases and J by 5 bases, and 12 bases separated the two germline ends. This CDR3 has 13 amino acids. The CDR3 nucleotides read TGTGCCAGCAAACCAGGGATCGATCAGCCCCAGCATTTT. Translated: CASKPGIDQPQHF. The full variable domain, completed using reference TRBV2 and TRBJ1-5, is EPEVTQTPSHQVTQMGQEVILRCVPISNHLYFYWYRQILGQKVEFLVSFYNNEISEKSEIFDDQFSVERPDGSNFTLKIRSTKLEDSAMYFCASKPGIDQPQHFGDGTRLSIL.

The V call is TRBV2, the J call TRBJ2-1, with TRBD2 identical over 12 bases. V lost 3 bases, J lost 8 bases, and 17 bases stayed unmatched. The CDR3 consists of 19 residues. Germline V gives CDR1 SNHLY, CDR2 FYNNEI. CDR3 in amino acids: CASSDTGTSGSNGIDEQFF. CDR3 sequence (DNA): TGTGCCAGCAGTGACACGGGGACTAGCGGGTCGAACGGAATCGATGAGCAGTTCTTC.